The source of this TCR beta chain is a study of blood T cell repertoires in COVID-19 (dated by TCRdb to about 2020). The study in broad terms: Collaborator samples came from the United States, Italy and Spain and covered acute and convalescent phases of COVID-19. The prospective study material was composed of cDNA or gDNA derived from T cells, B-cell-depleted T cells, or PBMCs. Subjects who had been exposed to COVID-19, were actively infected with it, or had recovered from it provided the deeply sampled blood TCRbeta repertoires that made up the dataset. A freely available public database, intended as a resource for researchers studying the immune response to SARS-CoV-2, is where the repertoires were released. Samples were obtained from the ongoing ImmuneRACE study (first 160 participants) and from about 1,300 subjects provided by 6 global collaborators. A de-identified subject ID, COVID-19 status, age in years and sex were almost always included in the sample metadata. Where available, HLA class I and class II types were obtained from metadata supplied by the sample provider rather than from assay-based typing. Summary of the overall study and its limitations: The quantity of clinical and demographic metadata differed by source and by participant and was supplied without curation.

In Seattle, one collaborating source enrolled patients while the infection was active and tracked those patients longitudinally over the course of disease. The collaborating institutions used their own protocols to collect whole blood in K2EDTA tubes. Collaborator samples were shipped for TCRbeta analysis as frozen whole blood, isolated PBMCs, or DNA extracted from either sample type. TCRbeta CDR3 regions were amplified from genomic DNA by means of the immunoSEQ Assay, a bias-controlled multiplex PCR. Regarding the original processing steps: The number of nucleated cells in each sample was estimated by amplification of reference gene primers within the assay. Sequence reads were collapsed and filtered to measure the absolute abundance of every unique TCRbeta CDR3 rearrangement. For each sample, productive Simpson clonality was calculated as the square root of Simpson's diversity index over productive rearrangements. Imported from immuneACCESS, the table was reduced by TCRdb to in-frame sequences with V and J called. These copies leave out some clones; in studies compared against another copy, an unresolved V gene accounts for under half, and the cause of the remainder is not known. For V, J and clone size, that table is used; D and trimming come from the DNA. Present in this sample are over 200,000 clones, 75% to 90% of which were seen just once. The top ten clones comprise less than 3.5% of the sample.

Remarks on this clone: Its antigen is still unknown. The record has no base qualities; no much larger clone is one base away.

The TCR comes from a man aged 25 to 40 with COVID-19, enrolled during active disease. The specimen sequenced was peripheral blood.

The CDR3 is CASSPTSGSYEQYF. The DNA sequence reads TGTGCCAGCAGCCCGACTAGCGGTTCCTACGAGCAGTACTTC. Recombination joined TRBV7-3 with TRBJ2-7, with TRBD2 identical over 9 junction bases. Via the germline V gene, CDR1 is SGHTA and CDR2 FQGTGA. Trimming removed 5 bases from V and 1 base from J; the gene matches leave 3 bases unexplained. Counted from cysteine to phenylalanine, this CDR3 has 14 amino acids. The kept DNA is CDR3 alone, 42 bases in frame from the first base.